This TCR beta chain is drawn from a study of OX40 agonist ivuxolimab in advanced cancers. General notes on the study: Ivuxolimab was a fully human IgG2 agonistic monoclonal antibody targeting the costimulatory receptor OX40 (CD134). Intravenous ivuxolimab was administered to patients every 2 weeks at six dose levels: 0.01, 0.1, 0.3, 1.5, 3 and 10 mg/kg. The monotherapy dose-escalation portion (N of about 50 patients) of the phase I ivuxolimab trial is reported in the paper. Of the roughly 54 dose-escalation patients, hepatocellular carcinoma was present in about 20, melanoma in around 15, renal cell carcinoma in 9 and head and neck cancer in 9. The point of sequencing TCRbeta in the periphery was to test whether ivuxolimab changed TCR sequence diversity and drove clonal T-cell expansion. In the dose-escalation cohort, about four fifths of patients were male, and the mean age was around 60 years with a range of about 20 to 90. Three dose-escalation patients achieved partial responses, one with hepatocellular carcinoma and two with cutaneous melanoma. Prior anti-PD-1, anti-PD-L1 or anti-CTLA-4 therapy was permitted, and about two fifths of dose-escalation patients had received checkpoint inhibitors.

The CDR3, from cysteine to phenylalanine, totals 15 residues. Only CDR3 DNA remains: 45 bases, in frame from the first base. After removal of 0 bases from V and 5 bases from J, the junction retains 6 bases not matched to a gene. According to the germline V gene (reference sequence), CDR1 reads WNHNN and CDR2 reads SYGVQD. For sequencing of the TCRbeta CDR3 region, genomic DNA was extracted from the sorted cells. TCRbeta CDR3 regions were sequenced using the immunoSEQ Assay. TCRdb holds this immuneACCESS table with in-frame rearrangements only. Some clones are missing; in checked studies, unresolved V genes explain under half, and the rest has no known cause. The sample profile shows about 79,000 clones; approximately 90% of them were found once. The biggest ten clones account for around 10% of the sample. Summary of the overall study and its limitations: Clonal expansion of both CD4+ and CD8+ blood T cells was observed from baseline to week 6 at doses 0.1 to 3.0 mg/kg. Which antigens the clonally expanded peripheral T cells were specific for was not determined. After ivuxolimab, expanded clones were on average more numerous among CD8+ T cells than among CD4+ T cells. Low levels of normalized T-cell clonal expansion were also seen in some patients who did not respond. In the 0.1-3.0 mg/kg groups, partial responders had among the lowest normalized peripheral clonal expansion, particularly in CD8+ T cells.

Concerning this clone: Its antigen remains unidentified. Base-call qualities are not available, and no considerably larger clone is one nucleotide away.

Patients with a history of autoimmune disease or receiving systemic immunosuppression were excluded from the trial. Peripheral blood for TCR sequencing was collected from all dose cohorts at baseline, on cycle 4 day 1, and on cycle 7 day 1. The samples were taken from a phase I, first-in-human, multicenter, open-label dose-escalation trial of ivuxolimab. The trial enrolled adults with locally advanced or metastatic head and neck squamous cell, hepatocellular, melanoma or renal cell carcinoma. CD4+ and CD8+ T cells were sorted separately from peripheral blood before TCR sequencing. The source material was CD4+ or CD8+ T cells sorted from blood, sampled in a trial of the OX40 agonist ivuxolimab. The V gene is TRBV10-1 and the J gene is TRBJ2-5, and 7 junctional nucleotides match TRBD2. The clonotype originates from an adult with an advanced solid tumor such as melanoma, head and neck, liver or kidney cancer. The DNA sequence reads TGCGCCAGCAGTGAGTCGCCGCCCGGGAGGGAGACCCAGTACTTC. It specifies CASSESPPGRETQYF.